The next 9 T cell receptor beta chains were all read from a single sample in a study of blood T cell repertoires in COVID-19. Libraries were prepared by immunoSEQ multiplex PCR; TCRdb keeps only in-frame clonotypes and omits some of them. Of around 110,000 clones listed, around 83% are singletons. Sample: PBMCs or T cells enriched from blood (not recorded which). The receptor set was obtained from a woman younger than 45 who had recovered from COVID-19.

The rearrangement joins TRBV6-2 or TRBV6-3 to TRBJ2-5, with TRBD2 identical over 9 bases. The CDR3 totals 17 residues. Germline-derived CDR1 and CDR2 are MNHEY and SVGEGT. The V and J ends lost 7 bases and 3 bases, in that order; junction bases with no gene match: 15. The CDR3: CASTPGRGRLAEETQYF. In nucleotides, the CDR3 is TGTGCCAGCACCCCGGGAAGGGGAAGACTAGCGGAAGAGACCCAGTACTTC.

The J gene is TRBJ2-7, the V gene TRBV12-3 or TRBV12-4; 9 bases are a match to TRBD2. The CDR3 consists of 13 residues. Trimming took 6 bases from V and 10 from J; bases not matched to a gene: 10. The CDR3 reads CASSPTTSGSQYF. The CDR3 DNA sequence: TGTGCCAGCAGCCCTACAACTAGCGGGTCTCAGTACTTC.

This chain links TRBV20-1 with TRBJ1-5; D might be TRBD1 (6 bases). CDR1 and CDR2 (germline): DFQATT, SNEGSKA (reference sequence). The V gene lost 6 bases and the J gene lost 9 bases, with 12 bases spanning the gap. The CDR3 runs to 11 residues. This CDR3 is CSADSPGPQHF. CDR3 coding DNA: TGCAGTGCGGACAGCCCGGGGCCCCAGCATTTT.

The rearrangement joins TRBV11-2 to TRBJ2-3, with a possible D match to TRBD1 (5 bases). V dropped 1 base and J dropped 10 bases, with 12 bases sitting between them. The CDR3 totals 13 residues. Germline values: CDR1 SGHAT, CDR2 FQNNGV. CDR3 coding DNA: TGTGCCAGCAGCTTAGGGCTCAGGGTGGCGCAGTATTTT. Amino acid sequence: CASSLGLRVAQYF.

The V gene is TRBV11-3, the J gene TRBJ1-2, with 10 bases matching TRBD1. Losses at the gene ends were 5 bases for V and 7 bases for J; bases not matched to a gene: 4. Looked up from germline, CDR1 is SGHNT and CDR2 is YENEEA. The CDR3 is made up of 13 amino acids. The CDR3 DNA sequence: TGTGCCAGCAGCACCGGGACAGGGGTTGGCTACACCTTC. Its protein is CASSTGTGVGYTF.

This chain joins TRBV28 and TRBJ1-2; possibly TRBD1 for D (5 bases). Germline CDR1 and CDR2: MDHEN and SYDVKM. V was shortened by 4 bases and J by 4 bases, with 16 bases between the two germline ends. CDR3 size: 15 residues. CDR3 loop: CASSSGGGAAYGYTF. The CDR3 DNA is TGTGCCAGCAGTTCGGGGGGAGGGGCAGCCTATGGCTACACCTTC.

The chain recombines TRBV19 with TRBJ1-2; a weak D match, TRBD1 (6 bases). V lost 7 bases and J 4 bases, leaving 19 bases between the germline ends. The CDR3 is made up of 15 amino acids. The germline V gene encodes CDR1 LNHDA and CDR2 SQIVND (reference sequence). Here the CDR3 DNA reads TGTGCCAGTACCAACTTTCCAAGGGGGGGCTATGGCTACACCTTC. It is translated as CASTNFPRGGYGYTF.

In nucleotides, the CDR3 is TGTGCCAGCAGCCAGTTGGCCGACAGGGGGGAGAGTAGCTATGGCTACACCTTC. Translation: CASSQLADRGESSYGYTF. The chain links TRBV6-4 to TRBJ1-2; TRBD1 aligns across 9 bases. Germline CDR1 MRHNA, CDR2 SNTAGT. CDR3 size: 18 residues. V lost 6 bases, J lost 4 bases, and 18 bases stayed unmatched.

There are a few counts of this clone. The rearrangement links TRBV4-1 to TRBJ2-7; D might be TRBD1 (5 bases). The V end was cut by 1 base, the J end by 1 base, with 14 bases between. Germline V gene sequence: CDR1 MGHRA, CDR2 YSYEKL. This CDR3 comprises 16 residues. The CDR3 loop reads CASSQGQGGYSYEQYF. CDR3 nucleotide sequence: TGCGCCAGCAGCCAAGGGCAGGGTGGGTATTCCTACGAGCAGTACTTC.